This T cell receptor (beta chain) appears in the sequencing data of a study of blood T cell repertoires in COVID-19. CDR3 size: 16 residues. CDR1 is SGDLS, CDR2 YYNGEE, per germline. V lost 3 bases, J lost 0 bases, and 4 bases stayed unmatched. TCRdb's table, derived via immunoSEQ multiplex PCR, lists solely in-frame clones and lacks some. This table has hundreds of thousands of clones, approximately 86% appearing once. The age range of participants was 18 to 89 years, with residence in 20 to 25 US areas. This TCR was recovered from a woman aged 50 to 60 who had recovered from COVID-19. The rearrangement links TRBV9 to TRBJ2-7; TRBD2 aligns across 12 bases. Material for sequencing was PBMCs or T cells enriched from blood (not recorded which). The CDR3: CASSAGLAGTSYEQYF. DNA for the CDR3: TGTGCCAGCAGCGCTGGACTAGCGGGGACCTCCTACGAGCAGTACTTC.